A selection of T cell receptor beta chains follows, all from one sample in a study of T cell repertoires in cytomegalovirus infection. TCRdb re-analysed the reads in MiXCR, keeping a single row per CDR3 protein. The profile shows approximately 700,000 distinct CDR3 sequences, approximately 40% of them singletons. The sequencing input was PBMCs. Receptor source: a human donor in good health (CMV status not recorded). Some clones in this sample may be carry-over from other donors' samples. The CDR3 runs from the conserved cysteine through the conserved F or W. The D gene is left open where the match is weak. Where a row states a size, it is once, few, many or the class of an expanded clone; other rows omit it.

D gene	clone size	V gene	J gene	CDR3 protein	CDR3 DNA
.	few	TRBV19	TRBJ2-1	CASNPGAPGEQFF	TGTGCCAGTAACCCGGGGGCGCCAGGTGAGCAGTTCTTC
.	many	TRBV4-1	TRBJ1-3	CASSHVLQGNTIYF	TGCGCCAGCAGCCACGTCCTACAGGGAAACACCATATATTTT
.	.	TRBV4-3	TRBJ2-3	CASSQEGRGTDTQYF	TGCGCCAGCAGCCAAGAAGGCCGGGGCACAGATACGCAGTATTTT
TRBD2	.	TRBV19	TRBJ2-7	CASSRLATYSTYEQYF	TGTGCCAGTAGCAGACTAGCGACCTACTCAACCTACGAGCAGTACTTC
TRBD1	.	TRBV29-1	TRBJ2-1	CSDWDRGGNEQFF	TGCAGCGACTGGGACAGGGGAGGCAATGAGCAGTTCTTC
.	few	TRBV20-1	TRBJ2-7	CSARGLKAYEQYF	TGCAGTGCTAGGGGCCTTAAGGCCTACGAGCAGTACTTC
TRBD2	.	TRBV12-3/TRBV12-4	TRBJ2-1	CASSLALTSGPNEQFF	TGTGCCAGCAGTTTAGCGCTTACTAGCGGACCCAATGAGCAGTTCTTC
TRBD1	.	TRBV12-3/TRBV12-4	TRBJ1-2	CATNDRGLDGYTF	TGTGCCACCAACGACAGGGGGCTGGATGGCTACACCTTC
.	few	TRBV2	TRBJ1-1	CASRFGQGNTEAFF	TGTGCCAGCAGGTTCGGGCAGGGGAACACTGAAGCTTTCTTT
.	.	TRBV2	TRBJ1-4	CASSPQGGNEKLFF	TGTGCCAGCAGTCCGCAAGGAGGTAATGAAAAACTGTTTTTT
.	.	TRBV10-3	TRBJ1-1	CAIRDGGNTEAFF	TGTGCCATCAGAGACGGGGGGAACACTGAAGCTTTCTTT
.	.	TRBV28	TRBJ2-7	CASSFQESMSSSYEQYF	TGTGCCAGCAGTTTTCAAGAGAGCATGTCAAGCTCCTACGAGCAGTACTTC
.	.	TRBV5-1	TRBJ2-7	CASSSRRDNYEQYF	TGCGCCAGCAGCTCGAGAAGGGACAACTACGAGCAGTACTTC
.	once	TRBV12-3/TRBV12-4	TRBJ2-3	CASSLRAMNTDTQYF	TGTGCCAGCAGTTTGAGAGCGATGAACACAGATACGCAGTATTTT
TRBD2	few	TRBV6-1	TRBJ2-7	CASGTSGLSSYEQYF	TGTGCCAGCGGCACTAGCGGGCTTAGCTCCTACGAGCAGTACTTC
TRBD2	.	TRBV11-2	TRBJ2-2	CASSGLAGPNTGELFF	TGTGCCAGCAGCGGACTAGCGGGGCCCAACACCGGGGAGCTGTTTTTT
TRBD1	few	TRBV7-9	TRBJ2-2	CASSWGQGPTGELFF	TGTGCCAGCAGCTGGGGACAGGGTCCCACCGGGGAGCTGTTTTTT
.	.	TRBV7-2	TRBJ1-2	CASSLQMVTGRINGYTF	TGTGCCAGCAGCTTACAGATGGTTACGGGGAGAATCAATGGCTACACCTTC
.	few	TRBV7-6	TRBJ2-1	CASSLGRLDSSYNEQFF	TGTGCCAGCAGCTTAGGCAGACTAGACAGCTCCTACAATGAGCAGTTCTTC
.	.	TRBV19	TRBJ1-1	CASTQYTEAFF	TGTGCCAGTACCCAATACACTGAAGCTTTCTTT
.	few	TRBV10-3	TRBJ2-4	CAISGPGDGLHAKNIQYF	TGTGCCATCAGCGGTCCGGGGGATGGACTGCATGCCAAAAACATTCAGTACTTC
.	.	TRBV28	TRBJ1-5	CASRSGGPGSNQPQHF	TGTGCCAGCAGATCCGGGGGGCCGGGAAGCAATCAGCCCCAGCATTTT
TRBD1	.	TRBV12-3/TRBV12-4	TRBJ1-2	CASSFRRQGVHPIYGYTF	TGTGCCAGCAGTTTCAGGAGACAGGGGGTTCATCCTATCTATGGCTACACCTTC
TRBD1	.	TRBV7-9	TRBJ1-4	CASITARPGQGINEKLFF	TGTGCCAGCATTACAGCCAGACCAGGACAGGGGATAAATGAAAAACTGTTTTTT
.	.	TRBV7-2	TRBJ1-5	CASSSGWAQPQHF	TGTGCCAGCAGCTCCGGGTGGGCCCAGCCCCAGCATTTT
TRBD2	few	TRBV6-5	TRBJ2-3	CASSYGTSGKGATQYF	TGTGCCAGCAGTTACGGGACTAGCGGGAAAGGGGCTACGCAGTATTTT
TRBD1	.	TRBV7-8	TRBJ1-2	CASSRDSPGVYTF	TGTGCCAGCAGCCGGGACAGTCCGGGAGTCTACACCTTC
.	few	TRBV12-3/TRBV12-4	TRBJ2-1	CASSPISGSIRQGNEQFF	TGTGCCAGCAGCCCGATTAGCGGGTCAATCCGCCAGGGGAATGAGCAGTTCTTC
.	few	TRBV29-1	TRBJ2-7	CSVVKTGEYYEQYF	TGCAGCGTAGTAAAGACAGGTGAATACTACGAGCAGTACTTC
TRBD1	.	TRBV7-2	TRBJ2-7	CASSPRGTGGLYEQYF	TGTGCCAGCAGCCCGAGGGGGACAGGGGGCCTTTACGAGCAGTACTTC
TRBD1	.	TRBV7-2	TRBJ2-7	CASRDQTGSYYEQYF	TGTGCCAGCAGAGACCAGACAGGGTCCTACTACGAGCAGTACTTC
.	few	TRBV7-9	TRBJ2-7	CASSLFGSDYEQYF	TGTGCCAGCAGCTTATTCGGTTCGGATTACGAGCAGTACTTC
TRBD1	.	TRBV19	TRBJ1-1	CASSPQPGTGNTEAFF	TGTGCCAGTAGCCCCCAACCCGGGACAGGGAACACTGAAGCTTTCTTT
TRBD2	.	TRBV10-3	TRBJ2-5	CAISESKASGEETQYF	TGTGCCATCAGTGAGTCGAAGGCTAGCGGCGAAGAGACCCAGTACTTC
.	few	TRBV7-9	TRBJ2-2	CASRAEGEAGELFF	TGTGCCAGCAGGGCGGAGGGTGAGGCCGGGGAGCTGTTTTTT
.	few	TRBV20-1	TRBJ1-5	CSARDLEVGSNQPQHF	TGCAGTGCTAGAGATTTGGAAGTCGGCAGCAATCAGCCCCAGCATTTT
TRBD2	.	TRBV5-1	TRBJ2-1	CASSSTSGGTYYNEQFF	TGCGCCAGCAGCTCCACTAGCGGGGGGACGTACTACAATGAGCAGTTCTTC
TRBD2	.	TRBV19	TRBJ2-1	CASSITTSGSQGEQFF	TGTGCCAGTAGTATAACGACTAGCGGGAGTCAGGGTGAGCAGTTCTTC
.	.	TRBV29-1	TRBJ1-1	CSVEGLRNTEAFF	TGCAGCGTTGAGGGCCTGAGGAACACTGAAGCTTTCTTT
.	few	TRBV7-3	TRBJ1-2	CASSPGPSDGYTF	TGTGCCAGCAGCCCGGGACCTTCTGATGGCTACACCTTC
TRBD1	.	TRBV27	TRBJ1-2	CASSLRPRDRVYGYTF	TGTGCCAGCAGTTTAAGGCCCAGGGACAGGGTCTATGGCTACACCTTC
.	.	TRBV6-2/TRBV6-3	TRBJ2-1	CARARVERSYNEQFF	TGTGCCAGAGCGAGGGTCGAGAGATCCTACAATGAGCAGTTCTTC
TRBD2	few	TRBV7-2	TRBJ2-3	CASSTRTSGRFSGDTQYF	TGTGCCAGCAGCACCCGGACTAGCGGGAGGTTTTCTGGAGATACGCAGTATTTT
TRBD1	.	TRBV6-2/TRBV6-3	TRBJ2-7	CSRRLGQDYEQYF	TGTTCCAGAAGGCTGGGACAGGACTACGAGCAGTACTTC
.	once	TRBV7-8	TRBJ1-2	CDSSLSADYGYTF	TGTGACAGCAGCCTGTCTGCGGACTATGGCTACACCTTC
.	.	TRBV19	TRBJ1-1	CASSIIGRGRDTEAFF	TGTGCCAGTAGTATTATCGGTCGGGGGCGGGATACTGAAGCTTTCTTT
.	.	TRBV5-1	TRBJ2-7	CASSGDDSYEQYF	TGCGCCAGCAGCGGGGACGACTCCTACGAGCAGTACTTC
.	many	TRBV7-2	TRBJ2-3	CASSLAPSRNTQYF	TGTGCCAGCAGCTTAGCTCCAAGCAGAAATACGCAGTATTTT
.	few	TRBV27	TRBJ2-7	CASSQTGRSHEQYF	TGTGCCAGCAGTCAGACAGGGAGGAGCCACGAGCAGTACTTC
.	.	TRBV28	TRBJ1-5	CASSLRDPHQPQHF	TGTGCCAGCAGTTTAAGGGACCCCCATCAGCCCCAGCATTTT
.	.	TRBV20-1	TRBJ2-3	CSARDPRGLSTDTQYF	TGCAGTGCTAGAGATCCCCGGGGCCTTAGCACAGATACGCAGTATTTT
.	few	TRBV10-3	TRBJ1-4	CAISEPREKLFF	TGTGCCATCAGTGAACCTCGTGAAAAACTGTTTTTT
.	.	TRBV28	TRBJ2-1	CASRGRRWQFF	TGTGCCAGCCGCGGCAGGAGATGGCAGTTCTTC
TRBD2	few	TRBV5-1	TRBJ2-1	CASSPRGEDEQFF	TGCGCCAGCAGCCCTCGGGGGGAGGATGAGCAGTTCTTC